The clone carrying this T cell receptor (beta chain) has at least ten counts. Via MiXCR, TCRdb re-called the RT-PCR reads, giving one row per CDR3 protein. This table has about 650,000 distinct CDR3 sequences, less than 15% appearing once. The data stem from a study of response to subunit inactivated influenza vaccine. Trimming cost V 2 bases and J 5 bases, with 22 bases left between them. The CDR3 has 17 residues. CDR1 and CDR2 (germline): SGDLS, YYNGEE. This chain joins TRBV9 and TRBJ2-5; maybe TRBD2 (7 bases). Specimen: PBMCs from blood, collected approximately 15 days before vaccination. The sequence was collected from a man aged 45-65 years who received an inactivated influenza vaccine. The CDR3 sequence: CASSVWAGAQLGETQYF. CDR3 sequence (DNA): TGTGCCAGCAGCGTCTGGGCGGGGGCCCAGTTGGGGGAGACCCAGTACTTC.